One T cell receptor beta chain is described in this entry. Its target is unknown. This record comes from a study of circulating tumor DNA in untreated peripheral T-cell lymphoma. General observations from the study: In approximately 76% of patients, tumor-specific clonotypes were identified.

Data came from immunoSEQ multiplex PCR; TCRdb stores just in-frame clones and leaves some out. The top ten hold around 5.1% of the sample, which has more than 1,000 clones, about 80% seen once. This receptor was obtained from a human donor with peripheral T-cell lymphoma. The sequencing sample was made of tumor tissue.

The CDR3 nucleotides read TGTGCCAGCTCACAAGGGACTCGACAGGGGAAAATGAACACTGAAGCTTTCTTT. This sequence encodes CASSQGTRQGKMNTEAFF. This chain uses TRBV18 with TRBJ1-1, with 8 nucleotides matching TRBD1. The V gene's germline CDR1 is KGHSH and CDR2 LQKENI. The CDR3 runs to 18 residues. Germline trimming cut 4 bases from V and 0 bases from J; bases unmatched to any gene: 13.